These 14 T cell receptor beta chains came from one sample sequenced in a study of identical twins. TCRdb reprocessed the 5' RACE reads via MiXCR and lists one record per CDR3 protein. The sample carries roughly 200,000 distinct CDR3 sequences, more than 6.5% recorded once. These records were also assigned to another study, of yellow fever vaccine responses in identical twins.

Sample: memory (CD45RO+) T cells sorted from blood. These receptors all stem from a woman under 30 in good health.

There are many counts of this clonotype. The V call is TRBV12-3 or TRBV12-4, the J call TRBJ1-3; a weak D match, TRBD1 (5 bases). CDR3 length equals 15 residues. V lost 6 bases, J lost 7 bases, and 19 bases lay in between. CDR3 DNA: TGTGCCAGCAGGGCCGGGGGTCTCCAATGGAACACCATATATTTT. Translation: CASRAGGLQWNTIYF.

J is TRBJ2-1 and V is TRBV3-1; TRBD2 aligns across 7 bases. The CDR3 covers 17 residues. The germline V gene encodes CDR1 LGHDT and CDR2 YNNKEL (reference sequence). The ends lost 0 bases at V and 4 bases at J; junction bases unmatched: 9. The CDR3 loop is CASSQEGPGGKYNEQFF. CDR3 sequence (DNA): TGTGCCAGCAGCCAAGAGGGTCCCGGGGGGAAATACAATGAGCAGTTCTTC.

This clonotype was recorded at least ten times. The chain uses TRBV2 and TRBJ2-1, with 12 bases aligning to TRBD2. CDR3 length: 16 residues. Germline V CDR1 and CDR2: SNHLY, FYNNEI. V lost 2 bases to trimming and J lost 4 bases; unmatched junction nucleotides: 3. The CDR3 DNA reads TGTGCCAGCAGTGAACCGGGACTAGCGGGTTACAATGAGCAGTTCTTC. Translating it yields CASSEPGLAGYNEQFF.

This chain connects TRBV5-6 to TRBJ2-7, with D possibly matching TRBD1 (5 bases). Germline V lookup: CDR1 SGHDT, CDR2 YYEEEE. CDR3 size: 13 residues. Trimming left V 6 bases short and J 3 bases short, with 13 bases between. The CDR3 region has the DNA TGTGCCAGCACCCAGACAGACCACTACGAGCAGTACTTC. It is translated as CASTQTDHYEQYF.

This clonotype was counted a few times. This chain links TRBV11-2 with TRBJ2-3, with D possibly TRBD1 on 6 matching bases. The CDR3 spans 15 residues. V lost 5 bases, J lost 1 base, and 13 bases lay in between. Germline CDR1 is SGHAT and CDR2 is FQNNGV. The CDR3 region has the DNA TGTGCCAGCAGCAAGGACAGCCGTGGCACAGATACGCAGTATTTT. The encoded protein is CASSKDSRGTDTQYF.

This clonotype was found a few times. This chain uses TRBV9 with TRBJ2-7, with no clear D. Trimming left V 2 bases short and J 2 bases short, with 14 bases between. The CDR3 runs 15 residues. Germline CDR1 SGDLS, CDR2 YYNGEE. CDR3 amino acids: CASSVGVGQTYEQYF. As DNA, the CDR3 is TGTGCCAGCAGCGTTGGAGTGGGCCAAACCTACGAGCAGTACTTC. The entire variable domain, with the rest obtained from reference TRBV9 and TRBJ2-7, is as follows: DSGVTQTPKHLITATGQRVTLRCSPRSGDLSVYWYQQSLDQGLQFLIQYYNGEERAKGNILERFSAQQFPDLHSELNLSSLELGDSALYFCASSVGVGQTYEQYFGPGTRLTVT.

This clonotype came up a few times. The chain joins TRBV11-2 to TRBJ2-4, with 11 bases aligning to TRBD1. Germline V gene sequence: CDR1 SGHAT, CDR2 FQNNGV. After removal of 5 bases from V and 0 bases from J, the junction contained 15 bases not matched to a gene. The CDR3 is made up of 20 amino acids. CDR3 DNA sequence: TGTGCCAGCAGCCCCCGGGCGGGGACAGGGGGATCTCTAGCCAAAAACATTCAGTACTTC. This gives the protein CASSPRAGTGGSLAKNIQYF.

This clonotype was observed a handful of times. The CDR3 DNA is TGCGCCAGCAGCCTGGGACTAGCGGGGGGAGATACGCAGTATTTT. Encoded protein: CASSLGLAGGDTQYF. The genes are TRBV5-1 and TRBJ2-3; 15 bases are shared with TRBD2. The trim removed 4 bases at V and 5 bases at J, leaving 2 bases unmatched. The CDR3 has 15 residues. Germline V CDR1 and CDR2: SGHRS, YFSETQ. Drawing the rest from reference TRBV5-1 and TRBJ2-3, the complete variable domain is KAGVTQTPRYLIKTRGQQVTLSCSPISGHRSVSWYQQTPGQGLQFLFEYFSETQRNKGNFPGRFSGRQFSNSRSEMNVSTLELGDSALYLCASSLGLAGGDTQYFGPGTRLTVL.

The CDR3 loop reads CASSQWTSGPFF. The CDR3 nucleotides are TGTGCCAGCAGCCAATGGACTAGCGGACCGTTCTTC. J is TRBJ2-1 and V is TRBV6-2 or TRBV6-3, with 10 nucleotides matching TRBD2. The CDR3 sequence is 12 residues long. V lost 6 bases to trimming and J lost 15 bases; unmatched junction nucleotides: 8. The germline V gene encodes CDR1 MNHEY and CDR2 SVGEGT.

V gene TRBV27 combines with J gene TRBJ2-2; D call uncertain. This CDR3 region has 17 residues. The V end was cut by 8 bases, the J end by 5 bases, with 24 bases between. Germline V gene data show CDR1 as MNHEY and CDR2 as SMNVEV (reference sequence). CDR3 DNA sequence: TGTGCCAGCGGACCTTCGTGGGTCTCCACTACAACCGGGGAGCTGTTTTTT. It codes for CASGPSWVSTTTGELFF.

This clonotype showed up many times. The CDR3 DNA sequence: TGTGCCAGCAGCGTAGATATACCGGGACTAGCGGGAGATAGTGCTACGCAGTATTTT. Translated, it gives CASSVDIPGLAGDSATQYF. The chain is built from TRBV9 and TRBJ2-3, with 14 bases identical to TRBD2. Per germline, CDR1 SGDLS and CDR2 YYNGEE. V dropped 0 bases and J dropped 8; count of bases not matched to a gene: 14. The CDR3 length is 19 residues.

This chain connects TRBV20-1 to TRBJ1-2, with D possibly matching TRBD1 (5 bases). Between the trimmed V and J ends, which lost 6 bases and 9 bases, there was a span of 23 bases. CDR1 and CDR2 (germline): DFQATT, SNEGSKA (reference sequence). The CDR3 covers 14 residues. The CDR3 loop is CSASGDGGEYSYTF. The CDR3, as DNA: TGCAGTGCCTCGGGTGACGGAGGGGAATATAGCTACACCTTC.

This clonotype appeared a few times. Here the CDR3 reads CASNLSPGGIRSTDTQYF. CDR3 DNA: TGTGCCAGCAACTTAAGCCCGGGGGGCATACGAAGCACAGATACGCAGTATTTT. The J gene is TRBJ2-3, the V gene TRBV12-3 or TRBV12-4, with TRBD2 as a possible D gene (7 bases). The length of the CDR3 is 18 residues. Trimming took off 7 bases at V and 0 bases at J, with 23 bases between the two ends.

This clonotype was observed many times. The V call is TRBV10-3, the J call TRBJ2-5; D gene unclear. V lost 2 bases to trimming and J lost 1 base, with 5 bases between them. CDR1 ENHRY and CDR2 SYGVKD come from the germline V gene. The CDR3 contains 13 residues. The CDR3 DNA is TGTGCCATCAGTGAGGTGGTCCAAGAGACCCAGTACTTC. Residues: CAISEVVQETQYF.